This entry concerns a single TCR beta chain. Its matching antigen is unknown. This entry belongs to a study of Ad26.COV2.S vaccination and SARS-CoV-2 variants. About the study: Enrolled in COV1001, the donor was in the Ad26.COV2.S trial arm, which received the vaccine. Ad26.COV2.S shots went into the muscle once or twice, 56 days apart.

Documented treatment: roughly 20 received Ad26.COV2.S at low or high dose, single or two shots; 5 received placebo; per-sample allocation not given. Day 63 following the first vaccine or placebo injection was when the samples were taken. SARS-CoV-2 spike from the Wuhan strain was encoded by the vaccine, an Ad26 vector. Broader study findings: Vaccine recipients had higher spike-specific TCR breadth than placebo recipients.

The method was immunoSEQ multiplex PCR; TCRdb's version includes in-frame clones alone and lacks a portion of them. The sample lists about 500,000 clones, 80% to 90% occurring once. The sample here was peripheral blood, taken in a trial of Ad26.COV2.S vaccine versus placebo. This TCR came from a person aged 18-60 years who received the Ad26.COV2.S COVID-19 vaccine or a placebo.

Written as DNA, the CDR3 is TGTGCCAGCAGTTTAGAGAAAGGACTAGAGTATGGGGATGAGCAGTTCTTC. Translation: CASSLEKGLEYGDEQFF. V usage is TRBV27 and J usage is TRBJ2-1; 7 nucleotides align to TRBD2. The CDR3 extends over 17 amino acids. The V and J ends lost 2 bases and 8 bases, in that order; junction bases with no gene match: 15. In germline, CDR1 is MNHEY, CDR2 SMNVEV (reference sequence).